This section outlines one TCR beta chain sequence together with its context. Per the germline V gene, CDR1 is SEHNR and CDR2 is FQNEAQ (reference sequence). V lost 0 bases and J lost 6, with 11 bases in between. This CDR3 comprises 14 residues. This record comes from a study of T cell changes during pregnancy in multiple sclerosis. Generated by immunoSEQ multiplex PCR, the TCRdb table keeps only in-frame clones and is missing some. The top ten clones hold roughly 2.5% of a sample with around 88,000 clones, approximately 90% of them seen once. This clonotype was sampled from a female donor with multiple sclerosis, enrolled in a pregnancy study. The material sequenced was peripheral blood, taken in the first trimester of pregnancy. The chain has TRBV7-9 and TRBJ1-2; no clear D. CDR3 in DNA: TGTGCCAGCAGCTTAGCGCTGGCCTCAAATGGCTACACCTTC. Amino acid sequence: CASSLALASNGYTF.